The T cell receptor (beta chain) under discussion was sequenced for a study of blood T cell repertoires in COVID-19. About the study: The cDNA or gDNA used as material had been derived from T cells, B-cell-depleted T cells, or PBMCs.

Only in-frame clones appear in the TCRdb table, and some are missing; sequencing was by immunoSEQ multiplex PCR. The data hold about 370,000 clones, with 80% to 90% observed a single time. V lost 0 bases, J lost 5 bases, and 11 bases lay in between. This CDR3 comprises 14 residues. Looked up from germline, CDR1 is SGHRS and CDR2 is YFSETQ. The material sequenced was peripheral blood. This chain links TRBV5-1 with TRBJ2-5; D may be TRBD1 (5 bases). This TCR was sampled from a woman between 25 and 40 years old with COVID-19, enrolled during active disease. The CDR3 nucleotides read TGCGCCAGCAGCTTGGCCAGGGCGTGGGAGACCCAGTACTTC. Translation gives CASSLARAWETQYF.